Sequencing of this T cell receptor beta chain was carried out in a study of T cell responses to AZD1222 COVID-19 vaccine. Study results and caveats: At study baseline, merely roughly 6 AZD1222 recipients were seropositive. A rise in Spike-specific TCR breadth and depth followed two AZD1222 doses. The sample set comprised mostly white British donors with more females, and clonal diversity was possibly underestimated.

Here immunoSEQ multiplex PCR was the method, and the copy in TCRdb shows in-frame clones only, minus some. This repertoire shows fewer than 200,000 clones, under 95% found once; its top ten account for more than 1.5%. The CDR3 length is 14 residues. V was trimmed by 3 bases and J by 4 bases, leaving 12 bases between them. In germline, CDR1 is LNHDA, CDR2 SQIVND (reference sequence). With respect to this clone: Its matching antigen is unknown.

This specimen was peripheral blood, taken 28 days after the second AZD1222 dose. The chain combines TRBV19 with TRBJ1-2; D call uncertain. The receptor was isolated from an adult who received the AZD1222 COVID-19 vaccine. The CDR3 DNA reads TGTGCCAGTAGTATTCTAAGGGTCGGCTATGGCTACACCTTC. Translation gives CASSILRVGYGYTF. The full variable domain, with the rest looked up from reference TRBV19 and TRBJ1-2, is DGGITQSPKYLFRKEGQNVTLSCEQNLNHDAMYWYRQDPGQGLRLIYYSQIVNDFQKGDIAEGYSVSREKKESFPLTVTSAQKNPTAFYLCASSILRVGYGYTFGSGTRLTVV.